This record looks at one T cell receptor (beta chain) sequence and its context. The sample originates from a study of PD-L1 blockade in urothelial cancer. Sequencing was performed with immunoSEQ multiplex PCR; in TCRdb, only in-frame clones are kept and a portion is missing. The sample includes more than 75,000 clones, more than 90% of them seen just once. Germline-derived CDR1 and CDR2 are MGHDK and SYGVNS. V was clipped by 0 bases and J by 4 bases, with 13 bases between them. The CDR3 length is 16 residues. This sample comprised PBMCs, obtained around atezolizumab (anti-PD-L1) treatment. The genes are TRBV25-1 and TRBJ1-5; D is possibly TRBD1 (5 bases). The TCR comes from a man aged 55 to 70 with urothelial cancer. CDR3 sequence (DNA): TGTGCCAGCAGTGAATATGTCAGGGAAGAGAATCAGCCCCAGCATTTT. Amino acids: CASSEYVREENQPQHF.